This TCR beta chain originates from a study of blood T cell repertoires in COVID-19. Original analysis: Amplification of reference gene primers provided the estimated nucleated cell counts. Repertoires were generated with immunoSEQ multiplex PCR, while TCRdb's copy carries only in-frame clones and drops some. D and trimming come from the DNA, and the V and J calls and clone size come from that table. The sample contains more than 95,000 clones, over 65% of which appear only once. The CDR3 contains 16 residues. V gave up 3 bases and J gave up 0 bases; unmatched junction bases: 6. Germline V gene lookup returns CDR1 GTSNPN and CDR2 SVGIG (reference sequence).

This sequence was found in a man between 70 and 80 years old with acute or convalescent COVID-19. V gene TRBV30 combines with J gene TRBJ2-3, with TRBD2 matching 10 bases. Sequenced sample: peripheral blood. This chain's CDR3 is CAWRLAGLASTDTQYF. The CDR3 bases are TGTGCCTGGAGACTAGCGGGGTTAGCTAGCACAGATACGCAGTATTTT.